The rows below give T cell receptor beta chains drawn from one sample of a study of blood T cells in healthy people across ages. TCRdb reprocessed the 5' RACE reads via MiXCR and lists one record per CDR3 protein. The data contain about 620,000 distinct CDR3 sequences, roughly 21% of them singletons. The sequenced material came from blood. These receptor sequences come from a man aged 65 to 85 in good health. CDR3s leave out the opening cysteine and the closing phenylalanine or tryptophan.

J gene	V gene	CDR3 protein
TRBJ2-5	TRBV20-1	SAIAGGGETQY
TRBJ2-3	TRBV15	ATSRESGRAEDTQY
TRBJ2-7	TRBV4-2	ASSQAGTADYEQY
TRBJ2-2	TRBV20-1	SAITGTTTGELF
TRBJ2-3	TRBV5-1	ASSGGTSGFADTQY
TRBJ2-3	TRBV7-2	ASSSAGRTDTQY
TRBJ2-1	TRBV11-3	ASSLPSGGYNEQF
TRBJ2-5	TRBV5-1	ASSLEDAETQY
NA	TRBV28	ASSLWQGIYNEQF
TRBJ2-7	TRBV27	ASRLLAGEFHEQY
TRBJ2-3	TRBV28	ASSFLGHPGGTDTQY
TRBJ2-3	TRBV24-1	ATSGGQGGTDTQY
TRBJ2-7	TRBV20-1	SAGTSGSGFSYEQY
TRBJ2-7	TRBV9	ASSPSTGYYEQY
TRBJ2-3	TRBV6-1	ASSQVVKTARDTQY
TRBJ2-3	TRBV10-3	AISVWTADTQY